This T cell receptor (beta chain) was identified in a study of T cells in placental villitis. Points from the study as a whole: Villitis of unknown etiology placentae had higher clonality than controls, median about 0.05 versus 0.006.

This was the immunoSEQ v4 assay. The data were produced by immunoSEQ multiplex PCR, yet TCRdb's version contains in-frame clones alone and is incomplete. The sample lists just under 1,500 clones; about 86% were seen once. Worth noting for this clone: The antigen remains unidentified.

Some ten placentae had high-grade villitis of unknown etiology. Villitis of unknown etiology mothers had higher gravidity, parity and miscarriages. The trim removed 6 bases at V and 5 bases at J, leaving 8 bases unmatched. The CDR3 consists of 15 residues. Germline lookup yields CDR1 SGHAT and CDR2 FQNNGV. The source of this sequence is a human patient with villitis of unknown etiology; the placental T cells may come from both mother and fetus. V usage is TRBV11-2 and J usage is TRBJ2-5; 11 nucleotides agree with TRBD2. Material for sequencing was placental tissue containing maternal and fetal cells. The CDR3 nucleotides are TGTGCCAGCAGTTATAGCGGGGGGGTTAGGGAGACCCAGTACTTC. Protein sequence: CASSYSGGVRETQYF.